This T cell receptor (beta chain) was observed in a study of neurological immune-mediated disorders. Study observations and caveats: Private repertoires in all groups were suggested, as expanded clones shared no CDR3 amino acid sequences across subjects.

This CDR3 is 12 amino acids long. Germline-derived CDR1 and CDR2 are MGHDK and SYGVNS. V was clipped by 4 bases and J by 2 bases, with 6 bases between them. This clonotype was observed at least ten times. Its matching antigen is unknown. From 15-18 subjects, over 180 million TCR-beta sequences were obtained in each sequencing run. TCRdb reanalysed the 5' RACE reads using MiXCR and keeps one entry per CDR3 protein. Among 16,000 or so distinct CDR3 sequences listed, approximately 9.1% were seen once. The chain carries TRBV25-1 and TRBJ2-7; D may be TRBD1 (5 bases). The sequenced material came from CD8+ T cells from blood. The TCR originated in a man between 45 and 60 years old in good health. The CDR3: CASSVGAYEQYF. The CDR3 nucleotides are TGTGCCAGCAGTGTAGGGGCCTACGAGCAGTACTTC.